These 16 T cell receptor beta chains were all obtained from the same sample, sequenced in a study of beta chain features in type 1 diabetes (dated by TCRdb to 2016 to 2019). Libraries were built with the immunoSEQ multiplex PCR assay. All of the isolated RNA was reverse transcribed with the High Capacity cDNA Reverse Transcription Kit, so expressed TCRB transcripts were sequenced. The table comes from immuneACCESS by way of TCRdb, which keeps in-frame sequences with V and J called. Part of the clones is missing from these tables; in studies checked, under half for an unresolved V gene and the rest for unknown reasons. This sample comprises 250,000 to 350,000 clones, roughly 11% of them detected only once. The top ten clonotypes cover around 0.015% of the sample. The sample consisted of naive CD4+ T cells from blood. The cell subset or site label for this specimen denotes: true naive CD4+ T cells. The source of these receptors is a woman aged 25-40 years in good health.

In its sample, this clone was seen a few times. V is TRBV2 and J is TRBJ2-1; tentatively, D is TRBD1 (7 bases). The CDR3 totals 14 residues. The V end lost 1 base, the J end lost 7 bases, and 11 bases lay between the germline ends. The germline CDR1 and CDR2 sequences are SNHLY and FYNNEI. In DNA, the CDR3 is TGTGCCAGCAGTGAAGAGTCAGGGGGGAATGAGCAGTTCTTC. Its protein is CASSEESGGNEQFF.

This clone was counted only a few times. This chain links TRBV9 with TRBJ2-5, with 7 bases identical to TRBD2. CDR3 length: 16 amino acids. Germline lookup yields CDR1 SGDLS and CDR2 YYNGEE. V dropped 0 bases and J dropped 1; count of bases not matched to a gene: 6. CDR3 residues: CASSVVSSGSQETQYF. In DNA form, the CDR3 reads TGTGCCAGCAGCGTAGTGTCTAGCGGATCCCAAGAGACCCAGTACTTC.

This clone was detected a few times. J is TRBJ2-3 and V is TRBV29-1, with D possibly matching TRBD1 (6 bases). CDR3 length equals 15 residues. CDR1 SQVTM and CDR2 ANQGSEA come from the germline V gene. Trimming removed 5 bases from V and 1 base from J, with 16 bases in between. The CDR3 DNA reads as TGCAGCGTTCTTAAAGGGGGTCGCGGCACAGATACGCAGTATTTT. This translates into CSVLKGGRGTDTQYF.

There are a few counts of this clone. The rearrangement uses TRBV30 and TRBJ1-2, with a possible D match to TRBD1 (6 bases). This CDR3 contains 11 residues. V was cut by 5 bases and J by 10 bases, with 14 bases left in between. CDR1 is GTSNPN, CDR2 SVGIG, per germline (reference sequence). CDR3 DNA sequence: TGTGCCTGGCAGAACAGGGTCCCCTACACCTTC. Translated, it gives CAWQNRVPYTF.

The rearrangement uses TRBV9 and TRBJ2-1; 8 bases align to TRBD2. This CDR3 comprises 17 residues. J lost 7 bases, V lost 0 bases, and 12 bases had no gene match. CDR1 is SGDLS, CDR2 YYNGEE, per germline. The CDR3 coding sequence is TGTGCCAGCAGCGTAGGTGTAGCGGGAATTTTAGGGAATGAGCAGTTCTTC. Translated: CASSVGVAGILGNEQFF.

The V call is TRBV2, the J call TRBJ2-7; possibly TRBD1 for D (6 bases). The CDR3 has 14 residues. Trimming left V 3 bases short and J 5 bases short, with 14 bases between. CDR1 is SNHLY and CDR2 is FYNNEI in the germline V gene. CDR3 sequence reads: CASSDGPQGNEQYF. The DNA for the CDR3 is TGTGCCAGCAGTGACGGCCCCCAGGGGAACGAGCAGTACTTC.

V is TRBV29-1 and J is TRBJ2-7, with 9 bases fitting TRBD2. V dropped 3 bases and J dropped 5; count of bases not matched to a gene: 2. CDR1 is SQVTM, CDR2 ANQGSEA, per germline. CDR3 length: 12 residues. The DNA for the CDR3 is TGCAGCGTTGATGTAGCGGGAGACGAGCAGTACTTC. As protein: CSVDVAGDEQYF.

This clone was observed a handful of times. The V call is TRBV4-2, the J call TRBJ2-1, with TRBD1 identical over 12 bases. Germline assignment: CDR1 LGHNA and CDR2 YNFKEQ. V trimming: 1 base; J trimming: 8 bases; junction bases outside the gene matches: 6. The CDR3 spans 16 residues. The CDR3 is CASSQVGTGGVDEQFF. The CDR3 region has the DNA TGTGCCAGCAGCCAAGTGGGGACAGGGGGCGTCGATGAGCAGTTCTTC.

The sample holds a few counts of this clone. The chain carries TRBV4-3 and TRBJ1-2; possible D gene TRBD1, 5 bases. With 1 base removed from V and 0 bases from J, the gap between germline ends came to 12 bases. Per the germline V gene, CDR1 is LGHNA and CDR2 is YSLEER. The CDR3 consists of 16 residues. The CDR3 DNA is TGCGCCAGCAGCCAAGTTATAGGACATGCTAACTATGGCTACACCTTC. This encodes CASSQVIGHANYGYTF.

This clone occurred a few times. The chain joins TRBV5-1 to TRBJ1-5; TRBD1 is a possible D gene (6 bases). The CDR3 has 14 residues. V was cut by 3 bases and J by 2 bases, with 9 bases left in between. Germline V CDR1 and CDR2: SGHRS, YFSETQ. The CDR3 region is CASSSGDRNQPQHF. The DNA for the CDR3 is TGCGCCAGCAGCTCAGGGGATCGCAATCAGCCCCAGCATTTT.

This rearrangement joins TRBV6-5 to TRBJ1-5; TRBD1 matches at 8 bases. With 6 bases clipped from V and 7 bases from J, the junction kept 8 bases outside the gene matches. Germline V gene data show CDR1 as MNHEY and CDR2 as SVGAGI. The CDR3 is 14 amino acids. The CDR3 sequence is CASRMDRERQPQHF. CDR3 in DNA: TGTGCCAGCAGGATGGACAGGGAAAGGCAGCCCCAGCATTTT.

This clone was observed a few times. V is TRBV5-4 and J is TRBJ2-5, with D hard to call. Germline assignment: CDR1 SGHNT and CDR2 YYREEE (reference sequence). CDR3 length: 14 residues. V was shortened by 4 bases and J by 5 bases, with 15 bases between the two germline ends. The CDR3 coding sequence is TGTGCCAGCAGCCTGTCGTACTACGGGGAGACCCAGTACTTC. Amino acids: CASSLSYYGETQYF.

In its sample, this clone was seen a few times. The chain recombines TRBV7-9 with TRBJ1-2; D gene ambiguous. Trimming shortened V by 5 bases and J by 7 bases, and 8 bases separated the two germline ends. The CDR3 totals 11 residues. In germline, CDR1 is SEHNR, CDR2 FQNEAQ (reference sequence). The CDR3 here is CASSPTSGYTF. The CDR3 coding sequence is TGTGCCAGCAGCCCAACTAGTGGCTACACCTTC.

This clone was detected a few times. V is TRBV5-1 and J is TRBJ2-1; 7 bases agree with TRBD1. Germline loops: CDR1 SGHRS, CDR2 YFSETQ. V dropped 1 base and J dropped 3; count of bases not matched to a gene: 4. The length of the CDR3 is 15 residues. The CDR3 nucleotides are TGCGCCAGCAGCTTGAACGACAGGGACTACAATGAGCAGTTCTTC. Amino acids: CASSLNDRDYNEQFF. The full variable domain, with the rest looked up from reference TRBV5-1 and TRBJ2-1, is KAGVTQTPRYLIKTRGQQVTLSCSPISGHRSVSWYQQTPGQGLQFLFEYFSETQRNKGNFPGRFSGRQFSNSRSEMNVSTLELGDSALYLCASSLNDRDYNEQFFGPGTRLTVL.

The chain is built from TRBV9 and TRBJ2-3, with TRBD2 as a possible D gene (5 bases). The V gene lost 1 base and the J gene lost 1 base, with 13 bases spanning the gap. The length of the CDR3 is 16 residues. Germline CDR1 SGDLS, CDR2 YYNGEE. CDR3 sequence: CASSVSSGRGTDTQYF. CDR3 in DNA: TGTGCCAGCAGCGTAAGTTCGGGGAGAGGCACAGATACGCAGTATTTT.

This clone was observed a handful of times. The rearrangement joins TRBV21-1 to TRBJ2-1; the listed D gene, TRBD1, was not tested against the DNA. TRBV21-1 is given as a pseudogene. This CDR3 is 15 amino acids long. Here the CDR3 reads CASSPSGRGFGEQFF. In DNA, the CDR3 is TGTGCCAGCAGCCCGTCGGGCAGGGGGTTCGGGGAGCAGTTCTTC.